A selection of T cell receptor beta chains follows, all from one sample in a study of shared clonotypes between healthy human individuals. Produced via immunoSEQ multiplex PCR; TCRdb's table is partial and in-frame only. The sample has 2,100,000 or so clones; approximately 96% are singletons. Sequenced input: naive CD4+ T cells sorted from blood. The receptors were gathered from a man between 18 and 29 years old in good health. Each CDR3 is given with its conserved first and last residue. The size field is filled for only some rows; it gives once, few, many or a size class.

CDR3 | size | V
CASSGSSYEQYF | once | TRBV28
CASSPGDGVGETQYF | - | TRBV5-1
CASSQVVTGVTGANVLTF | - | TRBV4-3
CASSLQSGNNQPQHF | - | TRBV11-2
CASSFGQGKTRDTF | - | TRBV5-6
CASSTDSPLHF | - | TRBV6-1
CASSVARKNTEAFF | - | TRBV2
CASSSTGSNQPQHF | - | TRBV27
CASSPGALDRAEQASYYGYTF | - | TRBV5-1
CASSPPGTGFSNEKLFF | - | TRBV18
CASQLAGGNEQFF | - | TRBV25-1
CASSLTSGEQFF | - | TRBV5-4
CASSPEINQPQHF | few | TRBV5-1
CASSPPGIYNEQFF | - | TRBV13
CASSESVGNEAFF | - | TRBV10-1
CASSLDSTSEAFF | - | TRBV5-1
CASSQGDGQPQHF | - | TRBV5-1
CASNPLAGVTGELFF | - | TRBV6-1
CAWTVGNTIYF | few | TRBV30
CASSSLASVSEQYF | - | TRBV2
CASSLDLLSSGNQPQHF | - | TRBV5-1
CASSSTYEQYF | - | TRBV2
CASRLTGGPGETQYF | - | TRBV6-5
CASSRGFGETQYF | - | TRBV6-5
CASSFRDIAYEQYF | - | TRBV27
CASTPAGTGINIQYF | - | TRBV28
CASSPTGALSGANVLTF | - | TRBV18
CASSSQREIGTQYF | - | TRBV5-6
CASWEGALEKLFF | - | TRBV2
CASSRGNTGELFF | - | TRBV19
CASSPSLGAGGYNEQFF | - | TRBV18
CASSPAQSTYNEQFF | - | TRBV6-1
CASSFYTGGEYEQYF | - | TRBV28
CASSPPGVGSSYEQYF | - | TRBV7-8
CASSYRVTGANVLTF | - | TRBV27
CASSQRDRPNTEAFF | - | TRBV7-9
CASSLQAGSDTQYF | - | TRBV11-2
CASTGQGFYGYTF | once | TRBV9
CASSQVRVEQPQHF | - | TRBV4-1
CASSINSGNTIYF | - | TRBV19
CASSLGVSSGNTIYF | - | TRBV5-1
CAIQGKDYGYTF | - | TRBV10-3
CASSEHRKVATNEKLFF | - | TRBV6-1
CASSGQGVYEQYF | - | TRBV18
CASSEEVRGIQYF | - | TRBV2
CSVGDRVANTEAFF | - | TRBV29-1
CASSVLGFNTEAFF | once | TRBV9
CASSYSPQRNSPLHF | - | TRBV6-5